The 6 T cell receptor beta chains in this list originate from one sample, sequenced in a study of T cell changes during pregnancy in multiple sclerosis. This table comes from immunoSEQ multiplex PCR, and its TCRdb copy is limited to in-frame clones, with some not included. Of approximately 31,000 clones detected, around 93% appear once; the ten largest clones hold 0.41%. The sample was CD4+ T cells from peripheral blood mononuclear cells, taken in the second trimester of pregnancy. These receptors were collected from a female donor with multiple sclerosis, enrolled in a pregnancy study.

The gene calls are TRBV5-1 and TRBJ2-2; D uncertain. Trimming cost V 0 bases and J 9 bases, with 12 bases left between them. Germline assignment: CDR1 SGHRS and CDR2 YFSETQ. CDR3 size: 14 residues. Written as DNA, the CDR3 is TGCGCCAGCAGCTTGGCCGAGCCGTCCAGGGAGCTGTTTTTT. Translation gives CASSLAEPSRELFF.

V is TRBV7-2 and J is TRBJ2-3; D is unclear. There are 11 residues in the CDR3. In germline, CDR1 is SGHTA, CDR2 FQGNSA. Deletions cut 5 bases from V and 11 bases from J, with 11 bases between. CDR3 in amino acids: CASSPVLGQYF. CDR3 DNA: TGTGCCAGCAGCCCGGTCCTCGGGCAGTATTTT.

The V and J genes are TRBV5-1 and TRBJ2-7, with D possibly TRBD2 on 6 matching bases. Trimming took 0 bases from V and 0 from J, leaving 10 bases between them. This CDR3 spans 15 amino acids. Germline assignment: CDR1 SGHRS and CDR2 YFSETQ. CDR3 sequence reads: CASSLAEGYSYEQYF. Written as DNA, the CDR3 is TGCGCCAGCAGCTTGGCGGAGGGTTACTCCTACGAGCAGTACTTC. The full variable domain, in which reference TRBV5-1 and TRBJ2-7 provide the parts outside the CDR3, is KAGVTQTPRYLIKTRGQQVTLSCSPISGHRSVSWYQQTPGQGLQFLFEYFSETQRNKGNFPGRFSGRQFSNSRSEMNVSTLELGDSALYLCASSLAEGYSYEQYFGPGTRLTVT.

A single count supports this clone. CDR3 nucleotide sequence: TGTGCCAGTAATGAGGCTGCCGTGGGGAACACTGAAGCTTTCTTT. This encodes CASNEAAVGNTEAFF. V and J are TRBV19 and TRBJ1-1; D gene unclear. Germline V gene data show CDR1 as LNHDA and CDR2 as SQIVND (reference sequence). V was cut by 7 bases and J by 1 base, with 16 bases left in between. This CDR3 has 15 amino acids.

This clone was found once. The chain carries TRBV27 and TRBJ2-2; TRBD2 is a possible D gene (5 bases). The CDR3 runs to 14 residues. Germline lookup yields CDR1 MNHEY and CDR2 SMNVEV (reference sequence). V was shortened by 8 bases and J by 1 base, with 11 bases between the two germline ends. The CDR3 protein is CASGSAGNTGELFF. As DNA, the CDR3 is TGTGCCAGCGGGTCGGCGGGGAACACCGGGGAGCTGTTTTTT.

This clone was recorded once. The rearrangement links TRBV5-1 to TRBJ2-7; a possible D gene is TRBD2 (5 bases). Trimming took off 7 bases at V and 6 bases at J, with 26 bases between the two ends. CDR1 and CDR2 from the germline V gene are SGHRS and YFSETQ. The CDR3 runs to 16 residues. Here the CDR3 reads CASSSGGGSTSLEQYF. The CDR3, as DNA: TGCGCCAGCTCCTCCGGAGGTGGCAGTACCTCCCTCGAGCAGTACTTC.